The rows below give T cell receptor beta chains drawn from one sample of a study of T cell responses to AZD1222 COVID-19 vaccine. Profiling relied on immunoSEQ multiplex PCR, and the TCRdb table lists in-frame clones only, not all of them. There are roughly 180,000 clones in the sample; around 88% occur only once, and 0.49% lies in the top ten. The material was peripheral blood, obtained on day 0 of AZD1222 vaccination. The receptors come from an adult in good health. Both conserved end residues are part of each CDR3. The D gene is left open where the match is weak. The size entry is marked missing in some rows and otherwise reads once, few, many or a size class.

NA | TRBJ1-4 | TRBV11-2 | NA | TGTGCCAGCTCCCTCGGGGCGGCAGAAAAACTGTTTTTT | CASSLGAAEKLFF
NA | TRBJ2-5 | TRBV28 | NA | TGTGCCAGCAGTTTCCTCGGGGGCGAGGGAGAGACCCAGTACTTC | CASSFLGGEGETQYF
NA | TRBJ2-2 | TRBV12-5 | NA | TGTGCTAGTGGTTCACCACTGGACAGTCACACCGGGGAGCTGTTTTTT | CASGSPLDSHTGELFF
NA | TRBJ1-1 | TRBV7-9 | TRBD1 | TGTGCCAGCAGCCGGGACAGGGGGATGAACACTGAAGCTTTCTTT | CASSRDRGMNTEAFF
few | TRBJ1-4 | TRBV25-1 | NA | TGTGCCAGCGGGGGGCTCCATGAAAAACTGTTTTTT | CASGGLHEKLFF
NA | TRBJ2-5 | TRBV5-4 | TRBD2 | TGTGCCAGCAGTAGCGGGAGCACCGGCGGAGGGGAGACCCAGTACTTC | CASSSGSTGGGETQYF
NA | TRBJ1-3 | TRBV28 | NA | TGTGCCAGCAATCAGGGTACCTCTGGAAACACCATATATTTT | CASNQGTSGNTIYF
NA | TRBJ2-7 | TRBV11-2 | NA | TGTGCCAGCAGCTTAGCCCCCGGGCCCCACTACGAGCAGTACTTC | CASSLAPGPHYEQYF
NA | TRBJ1-1 | TRBV11-2 | NA | TGTGCCAGCAGCTTAGAGCCGGACATGAACACTGAAGCTTTCTTT | CASSLEPDMNTEAFF
NA | TRBJ2-1 | TRBV24-1 | NA | TGTGCCACCAGTGATTTGGGCCTGGGGGTGGCGGACAATGAGCAGTTCTTC | CATSDLGLGVADNEQFF
NA | TRBJ1-2 | TRBV5-6 | TRBD1 | TGTGCCAGCAGCTTAATAGGACAGGACATCTATGGCTACACCTTC | CASSLIGQDIYGYTF
NA | TRBJ1-6 | TRBV5-1 | NA | TGCGCCAGCAGCGTATCCTATGAGGATTCACCCCTCCACTTT | CASSVSYEDSPLHF
NA | TRBJ2-3 | TRBV7-9 | TRBD2 | TGTGCCAGCAGCGTTCAGGGCGGGGGTAGCACAGATACGCAGTATTTT | CASSVQGGGSTDTQYF
NA | TRBJ1-1 | TRBV5-1 | NA | TGCGCCAGCACCTACTCGGGGGGAAACACTGAAGCTTTCTTT | CASTYSGGNTEAFF
few | TRBJ1-5 | TRBV6-5 | TRBD1 | TGTGCCAGCATGGGGACAGGTGATCAGCCCCAGCATTTT | CASMGTGDQPQHF
NA | TRBJ2-5 | TRBV7-2 | NA | TGTGCCAGCACCAGGGGGACGGGGGTCCAGTACTTC | CASTRGTGVQYF
NA | TRBJ2-4 | TRBV7-9 | NA | TGTGCCAGCAGCCCGGGCAGCCTAGCCAAAAACATTCAGTACTTC | CASSPGSLAKNIQYF
NA | TRBJ2-7 | TRBV9 | NA | NA | CASSPNPVPAASLRSSHEQYF
NA | TRBJ1-5 | TRBV7-9 | NA | TGTGCCAGCAGCTTAGAGGGCAGGACTTCAATTTTT | CASSLEGRTSIF
NA | TRBJ1-2 | TRBV18 | TRBD1 | TGTGCCAGCTCACCACCTTCGGGACAGGGGGGTGGCTACACCTTC | CASSPPSGQGGGYTF
NA | TRBJ1-6 | TRBV30 | TRBD1 | TGTGCATGGGGACAGGGGAGTAATTCACCCCTCCACTTT | CAWGQGSNSPLHF
NA | TRBJ1-1 | TRBV5-5 | TRBD1 | TGTGCCAGCAGCTCGCGCGGACAGGGGGTGAACACTGAAGCTTTCTTT | CASSSRGQGVNTEAFF
NA | TRBJ1-3 | TRBV19 | TRBD1 | TGTGCCAGTAGGTTGGACAGGACCTCTGGAAACACCATATATTTT | CASRLDRTSGNTIYF
NA | TRBJ1-1 | TRBV15 | NA | TGTGCCACCAGCAGAGGCACTGAAGCTTTCTTT | CATSRGTEAFF
NA | TRBJ1-5 | TRBV7-8 | NA | TGTGCCAGCAGCGTCCAGGGAGGGAGCAATCAGCCCCAGCATTTT | CASSVQGGSNQPQHF
NA | TRBJ2-7 | TRBV20-1 | NA | TGCAGTGCTAGCCCTTATTACGAGCAGTACTTC | CSASPYYEQYF
NA | TRBJ2-1 | TRBV27 | TRBD2 | TGTGCCAGCAAAAGGTTGGCGGGAGGAGGGTACAATGAGCAGTTCTTC | CASKRLAGGGYNEQFF
NA | TRBJ2-2 | TRBV6-5 | NA | TGTGCCAGCAGTTATAGGCAACCCACCGGGGAGCTGTTTTTT | CASSYRQPTGELFF
NA | TRBJ2-5 | TRBV7-9 | TRBD2 | TGTGCCAGCAGCCTCCCGGACTGGCGGGGGGTTGGAGAGACCCAGTACTTC | CASSLPDWRGVGETQYF
NA | TRBJ1-5 | TRBV28 | NA | TGTGCCAGCAGTTTGGTTCCAGGGGTGATTCAGCCCCAGCATTTT | CASSLVPGVIQPQHF
NA | TRBJ1-2 | TRBV7-8 | TRBD1 | TGTGCCAGCAGCTTAGCGGGACAGTCGGATGGCTACACCTTC | CASSLAGQSDGYTF
NA | TRBJ2-7 | TRBV30 | TRBD2 | TGTGCCTGGAGCATAGCGGGGGGATACGAGCAGTACTTC | CAWSIAGGYEQYF